This TCR beta chain was recovered during a study of cytomegalovirus exposure and HLA in healthy donors. Overall study context: In a later analysis, the roughly 130 validation repertoires were reported to have used the same platform as the 650 to 800 first-cohort repertoires.

This CDR3 is 13 amino acids long. Germline loops: CDR1 SNHLY, CDR2 FYNNEI. V shed 6 bases and J shed 2 bases, with 10 bases lying between them. The assay was immunoSEQ multiplex PCR, and TCRdb's table has in-frame clones only and misses some. Found here are around 400,000 clones, 75% to 90% of them singletons; the top ten hold roughly 0.75%. Sequenced sample: PBMCs. The origin of this receptor is a woman aged 18-29 years in good health and CMV-seronegative. The chain uses TRBV2 and TRBJ2-5, with D tentatively TRBD2 (5 bases). CDR3 amino acids: CASRPTRQETQYF. The CDR3 DNA sequence: TGTGCCAGCAGGCCCACTAGGCAAGAGACCCAGTACTTC.